This T cell receptor beta chain was recorded in a study of T cell responses to AZD1222 COVID-19 vaccine. As concerns this clone: Its antigen is not identified.

The data were produced by immunoSEQ multiplex PCR, yet TCRdb's version contains in-frame clones alone and is incomplete. Seen here are over 110,000 clones, 85% to 90% observed once, and the top ten hold more than 1.5%. General study findings and limits: Among AZD1222 vaccinees, only six were seropositive at baseline. A reported finding is that nearly half of spike-specific TCRs target unmutated variant regions.

With 1 base removed from V and 1 base from J, the gap between germline ends came to 10 bases. Germline assignment: CDR1 LGHNA and CDR2 YNFKEQ. CDR3 length equals 15 residues. The TCR was taken from an adult in good health. The source was peripheral blood, collected on day 0 of AZD1222 vaccination. The rearrangement links TRBV4-2 to TRBJ1-1; no definite D call. The CDR3 loop reads CASSQGWAKNTEAFF. The CDR3, as DNA: TGTGCCAGCAGCCAAGGCTGGGCGAAGAACACTGAAGCTTTCTTT.